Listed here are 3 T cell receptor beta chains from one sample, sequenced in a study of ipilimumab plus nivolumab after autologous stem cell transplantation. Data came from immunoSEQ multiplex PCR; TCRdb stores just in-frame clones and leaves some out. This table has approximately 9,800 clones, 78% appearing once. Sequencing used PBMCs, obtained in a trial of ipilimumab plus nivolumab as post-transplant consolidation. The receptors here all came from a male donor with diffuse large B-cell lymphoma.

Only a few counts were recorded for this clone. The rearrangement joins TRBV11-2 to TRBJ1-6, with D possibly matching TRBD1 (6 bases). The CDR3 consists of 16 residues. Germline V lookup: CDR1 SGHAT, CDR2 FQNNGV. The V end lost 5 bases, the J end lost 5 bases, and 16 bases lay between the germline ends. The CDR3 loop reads CASSQGPRQDNSPLHF. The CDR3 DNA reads TGTGCCAGCAGCCAAGGTCCCCGACAGGATAATTCACCCCTCCACTTT. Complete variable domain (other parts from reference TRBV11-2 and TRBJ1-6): EAGVAQSPRYKIIEKRQSVAFWCNPISGHATLYWYQQILGQGPKLLIQFQNNGVVDDSQLPKDRFSAERLKGVDSTLKIQPAKLEDSAVYLCASSQGPRQDNSPLHFGNGTRLTVT.

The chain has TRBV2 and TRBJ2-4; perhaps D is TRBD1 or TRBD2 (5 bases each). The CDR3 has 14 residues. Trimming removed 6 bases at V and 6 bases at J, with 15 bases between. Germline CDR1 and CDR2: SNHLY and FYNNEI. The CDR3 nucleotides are TGTGCCAGCAGCGAAAGCTATGGGGGAAACATTCAGTACTTC. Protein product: CASSESYGGNIQYF.

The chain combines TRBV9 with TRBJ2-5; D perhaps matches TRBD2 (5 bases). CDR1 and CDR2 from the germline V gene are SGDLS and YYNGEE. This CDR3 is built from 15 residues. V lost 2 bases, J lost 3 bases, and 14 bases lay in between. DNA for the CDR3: TGTGCCAGCAGCGTCTCCCCCATCGGGAAAGAGACCCAGTACTTC. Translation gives CASSVSPIGKETQYF.